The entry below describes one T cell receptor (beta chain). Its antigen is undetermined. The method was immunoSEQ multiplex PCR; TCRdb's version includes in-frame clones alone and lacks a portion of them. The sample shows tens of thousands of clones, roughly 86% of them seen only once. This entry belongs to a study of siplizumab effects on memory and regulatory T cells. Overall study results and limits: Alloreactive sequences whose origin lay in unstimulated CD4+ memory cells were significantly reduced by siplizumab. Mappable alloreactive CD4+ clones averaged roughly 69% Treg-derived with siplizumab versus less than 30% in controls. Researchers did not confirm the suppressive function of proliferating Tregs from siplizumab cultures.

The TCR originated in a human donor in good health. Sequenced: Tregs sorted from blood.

The CDR3 coding sequence is TGTGCCGGGACGGGGGGGCTCACAGATACGCAGTATTTT. Translation gives CAGTGGLTDTQYF. The J gene is TRBJ2-3, the V gene TRBV6-1; TRBD2 agrees at 8 bases. CDR1 is MNHNS and CDR2 is SASEGT in the germline V gene. CDR3 length: 13 residues. The J segment lost 2 bases and the V segment lost 11 bases, leaving 6 bases of the junction unmatched.